This T cell receptor beta chain was identified during a study of blood T cell repertoires in COVID-19. Study overall: T cells, B-cell-depleted T cells, or PBMCs supplied cDNA or gDNA.

Repertoires were generated with immunoSEQ multiplex PCR, while TCRdb's copy carries only in-frame clones and drops some. Altogether around 150,000 clones are present, about 77% being singletons, with the ten largest covering roughly 4.2%. Specimen: peripheral blood. This receptor was taken from a man aged 55-75 years with acute or convalescent COVID-19.

Here the CDR3 reads CASLQGQETQYF. CDR3 sequence (DNA): TGTGCCAGCCTACAGGGGCAAGAGACCCAGTACTTC. The V call is TRBV5-6, the J call TRBJ2-5; the match to TRBD1 covers 7 bases. Trimming at V came to 7 bases and at J to 2 bases, leaving 2 bases not matched to a gene. Germline V gene sequence: CDR1 SGHDT, CDR2 YYEEEE. CDR3 length: 12 residues.